These 12 T cell receptor beta chains originate from one sample sequenced in a study of blood T cell repertoires in COVID-19. Repertoires were generated with immunoSEQ multiplex PCR, while TCRdb's copy carries only in-frame clones and drops some. Of about 280,000 clones listed, 87% were seen once; the top ten hold under 7%. The sequencing input was PBMCs or T cells enriched from blood (not recorded which). Every receptor here comes from a woman between 40 and 50 years old who had recovered from COVID-19.

The V and J genes are TRBV6-2 or TRBV6-3 and TRBJ2-7; 11 positions match TRBD2. Germline lookup yields CDR1 MNHEY and CDR2 SVGEGT. The CDR3 runs 17 residues. J lost 2 bases, V lost 2 bases, and 8 bases had no gene match. The CDR3 protein is CASSYGSGRAKAYEQYF. The CDR3 DNA sequence: TGTGCCAGCAGTTACGGTAGCGGGAGGGCCAAGGCCTACGAGCAGTACTTC.

This sequence joins TRBV5-4 and TRBJ1-6, with 10 bases aligning to TRBD1. Losses at the gene ends were 0 bases for V and 8 bases for J; bases not matched to a gene: 2. The CDR3 length is 15 residues. From germline, CDR1 is SGHNT and CDR2 YYREEE (reference sequence). CDR3 in DNA: TGTGCCAGCAGCTTGGCCGGGACAGGGGATTCACCCCTCCACTTT. Amino acids: CASSLAGTGDSPLHF.

The chain carries TRBV4-3 and TRBJ1-4, with 7 bases identical to TRBD1. Germline loops: CDR1 LGHNA, CDR2 YSLEER. After removal of 0 bases from V and 4 bases from J, the junction contained 5 bases not matched to a gene. The CDR3 is 16 amino acids. The DNA of the CDR3 is TGCGCCAGCAGCCAAGACGGGGACAGCGGTAATGAAAAACTGTTTTTT. It codes for CASSQDGDSGNEKLFF.

This clone has a single count. The chain carries TRBV28 and TRBJ2-5; D is uncertain. With 8 bases removed from V and 4 bases from J, the gap between germline ends came to 14 bases. This CDR3 spans 13 amino acids. Germline V lookup: CDR1 MDHEN, CDR2 SYDVKM. The CDR3 coding sequence is TGTGCCAGCGGTCCGGTTGGCGGAGAGACCCAGTACTTC. It yields the protein CASGPVGGETQYF.

This chain joins TRBV7-2 and TRBJ1-1; D call uncertain. Between the trimmed V and J ends, which lost 5 bases and 0 bases, there was a span of 10 bases. The V gene's germline CDR1 is SGHTA and CDR2 FQGNSA. The CDR3 has 14 amino acids. CDR3 nucleotides: TGTGCCAGCAGCCCACAGTCCATGAACACTGAAGCTTTCTTT. Protein: CASSPQSMNTEAFF.

V usage is TRBV19 and J usage is TRBJ2-5; TRBD2 matches 16 bases. J was trimmed by 5 bases and V by 5 bases; bases with no gene match: 2. Germline-derived CDR1 and CDR2 are LNHDA and SQIVND (reference sequence). There are 15 residues in the CDR3. This CDR3 reads CASSPGLAGGETQYF. CDR3 DNA sequence: TGTGCCAGTAGTCCGGGACTAGCGGGAGGGGAGACCCAGTACTTC.

The V gene is TRBV11-3, the J gene TRBJ2-1; D not resolved. Deletions cut 0 bases from V and 4 bases from J, with 13 bases between. There are 16 residues in the CDR3. The germline V gene has CDR1 SGHNT and CDR2 YENEEA. The CDR3 loop reads CASSLDSQRPYNEQFF. The CDR3 nucleotides read TGTGCCAGCAGCTTAGATTCGCAGAGGCCGTACAATGAGCAGTTCTTC.

This clone came up many times. The V call is TRBV21-1, the J call TRBJ1-3; the listed D gene, TRBD1, was not tested against the DNA. TRBV21-1 is assigned pseudogene status. The CDR3 is made up of 20 amino acids. The CDR3 reads CASSKRERDRGSSSGNTIYF. In DNA, the CDR3 is TGTGCCAGCAGCAAAAGGGAACGGGACAGGGGGTCCAGCTCTGGAAACACCATATATTTT.

V is TRBV28 and J is TRBJ1-4; D remains unclear. Deletions cut 7 bases from V and 5 bases from J, with 5 bases between. The CDR3 has 11 amino acids. The germline gives CDR1 MDHEN, CDR2 SYDVKM. The CDR3 DNA reads TGTGCCAGCACGGGGAATGAAAAACTGTTTTTT. Residues: CASTGNEKLFF. Full variable domain (remainder filled in from reference TRBV28 and TRBJ1-4): DVKVTQSSRYLVKRTGEKVFLECVQDMDHENMFWYRQDPGLGLRLIYFSYDVKMKEKGDIPEGYSVSREKKERFSLILESASTNQTSMYLCASTGNEKLFFGSGTQLSVL.

The chain combines TRBV2 with TRBJ2-2; D is unclear. Trimming shortened V by 6 bases and J by 0 bases, and 14 bases separated the two germline ends. CDR3 size: 16 residues. Per the germline V gene, CDR1 is SNHLY and CDR2 is FYNNEI. The CDR3 DNA reads as TGTGCCAGCAGCGAGGTTCGGGTTTCGAACACCGGGGAGCTGTTTTTT. This sequence encodes CASSEVRVSNTGELFF. Together with reference TRBV2 and TRBJ2-2, the CDR3 gives the full variable domain: EPEVTQTPSHQVTQMGQEVILRCVPISNHLYFYWYRQILGQKVEFLVSFYNNEISEKSEIFDDQFSVERPDGSNFTLKIRSTKLEDSAMYFCASSEVRVSNTGELFFGEGSRLTVL.

V gene TRBV7-8 combines with J gene TRBJ2-1; 10 bases line up with TRBD2. CDR1 and CDR2 from the germline V gene are SGHVS and FQNEAQ. The CDR3 covers 14 residues. V lost 1 base, J lost 10 bases, and 4 bases stayed unmatched. The CDR3 DNA reads TGTGCCAGCAGCTTAGGGACTAGCGGAGGGGAGCAGTTCTTC. Its protein is CASSLGTSGGEQFF.

This clone occurred once. V and J are TRBV18 and TRBJ1-1; D uncertain. Deletions cut 5 bases from V and 9 bases from J, with 10 bases between. The germline V gene encodes CDR1 KGHSH and CDR2 LQKENI. The length of the CDR3 is 11 residues. CDR3 DNA sequence: TGTGCCAGCTCAGGGCGAGAACAAGCTTTCTTT. Its translation: CASSGREQAFF.